This T cell receptor (beta chain) is from a study of cytomegalovirus exposure and HLA in healthy donors. Both 60 Vbeta primers and 13 Jbeta primers went into the PCR. Libraries were prepared by immunoSEQ multiplex PCR; TCRdb keeps only in-frame clonotypes and omits some of them. This sample carries more than 150,000 clones, 80% of them seen once, and the ten largest clones take under 0.85%. CDR3 size: 13 residues. The germline gives CDR1 GTSNPN, CDR2 SVGIG (reference sequence). V was clipped by 1 base and J by 4 bases, with 8 bases between them. This chain uses TRBV30 with TRBJ1-5; the D gene is possibly TRBD1 (5 bases). The sequenced material came from PBMCs. The sequence derives from a boy aged 10-17 years in good health and CMV-seronegative. Written as DNA, the CDR3 is TGTGCCTGGAGTGGCGCAGGGAATCAGCCCCAGCATTTT. It encodes CAWSGAGNQPQHF.